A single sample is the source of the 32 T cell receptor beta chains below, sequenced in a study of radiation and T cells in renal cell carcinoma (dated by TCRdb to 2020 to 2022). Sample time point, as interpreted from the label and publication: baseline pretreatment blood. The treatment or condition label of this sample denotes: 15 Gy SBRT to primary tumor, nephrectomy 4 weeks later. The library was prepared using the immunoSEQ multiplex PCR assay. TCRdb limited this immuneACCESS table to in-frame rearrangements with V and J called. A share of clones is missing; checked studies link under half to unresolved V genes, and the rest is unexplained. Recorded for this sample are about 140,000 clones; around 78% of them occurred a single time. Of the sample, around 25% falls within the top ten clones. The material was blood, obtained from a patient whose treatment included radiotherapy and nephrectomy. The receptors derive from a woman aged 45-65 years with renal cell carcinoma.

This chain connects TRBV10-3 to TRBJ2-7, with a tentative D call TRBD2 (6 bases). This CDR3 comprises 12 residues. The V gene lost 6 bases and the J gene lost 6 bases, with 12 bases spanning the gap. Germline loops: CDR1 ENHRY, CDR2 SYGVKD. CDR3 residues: CAIRGGAGEQYF. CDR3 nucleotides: TGTGCCATCAGGGGGGGTGCTGGCGAGCAGTACTTC.

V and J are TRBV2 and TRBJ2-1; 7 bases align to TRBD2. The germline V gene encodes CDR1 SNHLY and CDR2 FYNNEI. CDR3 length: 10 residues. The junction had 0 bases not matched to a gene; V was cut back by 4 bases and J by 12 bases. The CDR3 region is CASSAGGQFF. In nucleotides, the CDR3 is TGTGCCAGCAGTGCGGGAGGGCAGTTCTTC.

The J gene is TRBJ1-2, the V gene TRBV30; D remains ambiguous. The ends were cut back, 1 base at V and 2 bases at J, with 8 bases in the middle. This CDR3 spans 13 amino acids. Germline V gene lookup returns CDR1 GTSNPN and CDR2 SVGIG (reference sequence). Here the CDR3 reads CAWSGSMNYGYTF. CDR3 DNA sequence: TGTGCCTGGAGTGGGTCGATGAACTATGGCTACACCTTC.

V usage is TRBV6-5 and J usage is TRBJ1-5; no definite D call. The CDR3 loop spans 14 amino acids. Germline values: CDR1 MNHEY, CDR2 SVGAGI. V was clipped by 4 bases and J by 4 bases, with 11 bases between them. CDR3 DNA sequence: TGTGCCAGCAGTTCCGAGGGAGGGAATCAGCCCCAGCATTTT. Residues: CASSSEGGNQPQHF.

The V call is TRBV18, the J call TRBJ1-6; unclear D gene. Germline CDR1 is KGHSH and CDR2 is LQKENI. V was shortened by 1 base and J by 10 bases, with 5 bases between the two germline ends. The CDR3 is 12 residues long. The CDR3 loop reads CASSPRESPLHF. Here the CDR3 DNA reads TGTGCCAGCTCACCACGGGAATCACCCCTCCACTTT.

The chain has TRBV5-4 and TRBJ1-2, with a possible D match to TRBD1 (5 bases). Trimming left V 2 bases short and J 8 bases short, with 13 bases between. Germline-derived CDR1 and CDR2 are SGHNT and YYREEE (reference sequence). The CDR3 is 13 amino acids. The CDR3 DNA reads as TGTGCCAGCAGCTTAGATTCGGACAACGGCTACACCTTC. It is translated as CASSLDSDNGYTF. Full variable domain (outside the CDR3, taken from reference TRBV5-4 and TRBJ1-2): ETGVTQSPTHLIKTRGQQVTLRCSSQSGHNTVSWYQQALGQGPQFIFQYYREEENGRGNFPPRFSGLQFPNYSSELNVNALELDDSALYLCASSLDSDNGYTFGSGTRLTVV.

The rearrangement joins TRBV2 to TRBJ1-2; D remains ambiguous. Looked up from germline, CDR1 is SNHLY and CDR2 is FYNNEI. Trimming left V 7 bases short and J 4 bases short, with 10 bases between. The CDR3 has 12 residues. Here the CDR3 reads CASTGLFYGYTF. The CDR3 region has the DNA TGTGCCAGCACCGGACTTTTCTATGGCTACACCTTC.

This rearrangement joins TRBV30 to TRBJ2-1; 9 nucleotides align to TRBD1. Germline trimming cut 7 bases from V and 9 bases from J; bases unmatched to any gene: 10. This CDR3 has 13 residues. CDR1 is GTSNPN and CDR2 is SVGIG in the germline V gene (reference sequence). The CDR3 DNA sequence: TGTGCCTCCTCCCGGGACAGGGAGGCTGAGCAGTTCTTC. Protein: CASSRDREAEQFF.

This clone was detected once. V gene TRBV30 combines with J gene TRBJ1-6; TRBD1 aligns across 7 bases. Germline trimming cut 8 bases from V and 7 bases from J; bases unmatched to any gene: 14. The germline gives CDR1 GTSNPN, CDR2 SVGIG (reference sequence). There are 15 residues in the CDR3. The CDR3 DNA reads TGTGCCAGCGCTACCCAGGGGGTTGCGAATTCACCCCTCCACTTT. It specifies CASATQGVANSPLHF.

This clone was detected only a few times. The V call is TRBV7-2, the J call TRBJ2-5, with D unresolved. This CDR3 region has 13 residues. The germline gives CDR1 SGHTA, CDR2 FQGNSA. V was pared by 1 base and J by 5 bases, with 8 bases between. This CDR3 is CASSLGQMETQYF. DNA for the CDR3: TGTGCCAGCAGCTTAGGGCAGATGGAGACCCAGTACTTC.

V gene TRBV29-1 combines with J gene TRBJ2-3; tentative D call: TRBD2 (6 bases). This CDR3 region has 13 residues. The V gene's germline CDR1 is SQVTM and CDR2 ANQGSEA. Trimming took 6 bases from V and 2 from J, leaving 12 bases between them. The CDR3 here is CSVKGTLTDTQYF. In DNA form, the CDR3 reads TGCAGCGTAAAAGGGACTCTCACAGATACGCAGTATTTT.

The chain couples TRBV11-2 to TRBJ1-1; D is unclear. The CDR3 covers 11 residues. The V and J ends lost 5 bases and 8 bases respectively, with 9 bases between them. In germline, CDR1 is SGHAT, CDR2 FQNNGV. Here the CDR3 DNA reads TGTGCCAGCAGCCTACTACTAGAAGCTTTCTTT. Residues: CASSLLLEAFF.

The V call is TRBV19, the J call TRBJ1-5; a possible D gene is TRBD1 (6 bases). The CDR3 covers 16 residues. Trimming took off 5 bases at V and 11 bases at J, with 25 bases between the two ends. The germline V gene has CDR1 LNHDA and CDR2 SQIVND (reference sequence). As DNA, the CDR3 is TGTGCCAGTAGTTCCCCAGGGGATTGGGGGGAAGCTACCCAGCATTTT. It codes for CASSSPGDWGEATQHF.

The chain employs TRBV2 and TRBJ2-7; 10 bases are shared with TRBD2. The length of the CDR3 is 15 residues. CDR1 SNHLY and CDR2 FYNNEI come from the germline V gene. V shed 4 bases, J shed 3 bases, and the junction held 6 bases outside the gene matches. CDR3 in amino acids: CASSAGLAESYEQYF. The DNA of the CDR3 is TGTGCCAGCAGTGCAGGACTAGCGGAAAGCTACGAGCAGTACTTC.

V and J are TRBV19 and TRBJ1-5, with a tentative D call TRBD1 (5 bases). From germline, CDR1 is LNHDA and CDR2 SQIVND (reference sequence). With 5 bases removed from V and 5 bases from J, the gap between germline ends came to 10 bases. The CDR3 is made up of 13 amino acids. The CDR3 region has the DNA TGTGCCAGTAGTCAGGGTGGGGATCAGCCCCAGCATTTT. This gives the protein CASSQGGDQPQHF.

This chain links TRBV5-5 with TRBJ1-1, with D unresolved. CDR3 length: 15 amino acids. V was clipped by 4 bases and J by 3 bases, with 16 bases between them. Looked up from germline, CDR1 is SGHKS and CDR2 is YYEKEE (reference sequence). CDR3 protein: CASSGQPQADTEAFF. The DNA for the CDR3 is TGTGCCAGCAGCGGCCAGCCTCAAGCGGACACTGAAGCTTTCTTT. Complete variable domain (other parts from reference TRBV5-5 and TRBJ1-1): DAGVTQSPTHLIKTRGQQVTLRCSPISGHKSVSWYQQVLGQGPQFIFQYYEKEERGRGNFPDRFSARQFPNYSSELNVNALLLGDSALYLCASSGQPQADTEAFFGQGTRLTVV.

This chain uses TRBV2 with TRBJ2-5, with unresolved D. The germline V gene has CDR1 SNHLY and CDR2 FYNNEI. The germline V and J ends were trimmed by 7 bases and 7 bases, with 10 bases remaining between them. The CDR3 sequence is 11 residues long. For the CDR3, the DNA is TGTGCCAGCAAGGAAGAAGGGACCCAGTACTTC. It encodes CASKEEGTQYF.

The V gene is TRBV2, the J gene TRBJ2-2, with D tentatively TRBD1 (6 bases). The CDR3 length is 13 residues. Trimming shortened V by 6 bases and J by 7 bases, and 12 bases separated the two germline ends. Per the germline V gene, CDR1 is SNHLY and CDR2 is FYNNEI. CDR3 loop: CASSPGVGGELFF. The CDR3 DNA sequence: TGTGCCAGCAGCCCAGGGGTGGGCGGGGAGCTGTTTTTT.

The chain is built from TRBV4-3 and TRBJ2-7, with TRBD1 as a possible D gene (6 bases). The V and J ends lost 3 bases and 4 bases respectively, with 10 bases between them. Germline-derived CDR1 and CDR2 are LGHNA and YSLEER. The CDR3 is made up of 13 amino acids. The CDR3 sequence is CASSHKQGYEQYF. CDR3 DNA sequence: TGCGCCAGCAGCCATAAACAGGGATACGAGCAGTACTTC.

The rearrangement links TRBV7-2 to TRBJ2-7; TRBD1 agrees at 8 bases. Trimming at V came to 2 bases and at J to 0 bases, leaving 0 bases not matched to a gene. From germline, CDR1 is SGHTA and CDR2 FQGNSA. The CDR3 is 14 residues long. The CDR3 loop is CASSLQGASYEQYF. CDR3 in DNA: TGTGCCAGCAGCTTACAGGGGGCCTCCTACGAGCAGTACTTC.

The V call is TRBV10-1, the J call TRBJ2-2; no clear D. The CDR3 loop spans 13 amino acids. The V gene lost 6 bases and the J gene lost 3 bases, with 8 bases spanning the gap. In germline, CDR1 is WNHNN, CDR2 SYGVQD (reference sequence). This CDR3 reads CASRGDHTGELFF. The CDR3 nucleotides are TGCGCCAGCAGGGGTGACCACACCGGGGAGCTGTTTTTT.

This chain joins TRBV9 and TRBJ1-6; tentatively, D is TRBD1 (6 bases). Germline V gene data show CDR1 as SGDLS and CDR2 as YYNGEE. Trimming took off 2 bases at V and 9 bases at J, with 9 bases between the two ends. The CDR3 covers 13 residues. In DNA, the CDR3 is TGTGCCAGCAGCGTGCGGGACACTTCACCCCTCCACTTT. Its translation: CASSVRDTSPLHF.

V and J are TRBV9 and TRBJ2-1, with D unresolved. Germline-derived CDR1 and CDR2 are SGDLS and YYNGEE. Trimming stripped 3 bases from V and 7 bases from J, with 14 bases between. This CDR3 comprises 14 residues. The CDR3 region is CASSANLRENEQFF. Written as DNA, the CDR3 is TGTGCCAGCAGCGCTAACTTGAGAGAGAATGAGCAGTTCTTC. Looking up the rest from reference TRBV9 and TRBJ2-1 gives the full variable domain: DSGVTQTPKHLITATGQRVTLRCSPRSGDLSVYWYQQSLDQGLQFLIQYYNGEERAKGNILERFSAQQFPDLHSELNLSSLELGDSALYFCASSANLRENEQFFGPGTRLTVL.

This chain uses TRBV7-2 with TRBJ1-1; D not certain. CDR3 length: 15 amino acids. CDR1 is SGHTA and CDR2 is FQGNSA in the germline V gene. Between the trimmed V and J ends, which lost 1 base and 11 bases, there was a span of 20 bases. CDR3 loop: CASSLDPVSGQWAFF. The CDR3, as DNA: TGTGCCAGCAGCTTAGATCCAGTTAGCGGGCAATGGGCTTTCTTT.

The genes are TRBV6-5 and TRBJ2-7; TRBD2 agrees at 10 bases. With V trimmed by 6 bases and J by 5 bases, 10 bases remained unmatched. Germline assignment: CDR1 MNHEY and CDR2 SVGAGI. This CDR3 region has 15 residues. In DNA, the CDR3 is TGTGCCAGCAGCCCTTCGAGCGGGGGGGCCCACGAGCAGTACTTC. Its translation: CASSPSSGGAHEQYF.

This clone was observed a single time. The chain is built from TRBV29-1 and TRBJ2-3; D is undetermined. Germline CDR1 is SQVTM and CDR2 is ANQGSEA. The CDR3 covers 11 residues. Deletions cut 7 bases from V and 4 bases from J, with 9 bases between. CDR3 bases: TGCAGCGCCTCCAAGGCAGATACGCAGTATTTT. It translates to CSASKADTQYF.

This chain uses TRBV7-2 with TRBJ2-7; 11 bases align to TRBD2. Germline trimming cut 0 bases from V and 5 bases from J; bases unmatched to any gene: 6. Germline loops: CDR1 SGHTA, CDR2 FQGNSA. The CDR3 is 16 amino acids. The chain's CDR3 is CASSLAASGGNHEQYF. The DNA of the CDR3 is TGTGCCAGCAGCTTAGCGGCTAGCGGGGGGAATCACGAGCAGTACTTC.

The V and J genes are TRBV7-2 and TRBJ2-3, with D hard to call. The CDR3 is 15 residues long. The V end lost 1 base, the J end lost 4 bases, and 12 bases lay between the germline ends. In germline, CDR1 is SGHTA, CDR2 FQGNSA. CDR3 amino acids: CASSLVRARADTQYF. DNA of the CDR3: TGTGCCAGCAGCTTAGTCCGGGCTAGAGCAGATACGCAGTATTTT.

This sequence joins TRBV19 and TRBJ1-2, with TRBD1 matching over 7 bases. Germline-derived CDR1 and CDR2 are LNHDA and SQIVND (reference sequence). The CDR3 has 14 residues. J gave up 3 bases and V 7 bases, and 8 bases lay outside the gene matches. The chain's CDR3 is CASTEGQAHYGYTF. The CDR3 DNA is TGTGCCAGTACGGAAGGACAGGCTCACTATGGCTACACCTTC. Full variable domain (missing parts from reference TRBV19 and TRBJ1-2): DGGITQSPKYLFRKEGQNVTLSCEQNLNHDAMYWYRQDPGQGLRLIYYSQIVNDFQKGDIAEGYSVSREKKESFPLTVTSAQKNPTAFYLCASTEGQAHYGYTFGSGTRLTVV.

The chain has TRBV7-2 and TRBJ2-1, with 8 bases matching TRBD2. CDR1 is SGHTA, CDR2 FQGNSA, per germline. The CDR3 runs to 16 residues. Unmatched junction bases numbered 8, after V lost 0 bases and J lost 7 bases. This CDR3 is CASSLALAGGENEQFF. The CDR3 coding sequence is TGTGCCAGCAGCTTAGCGTTGGCGGGAGGAGAAAATGAGCAGTTCTTC.

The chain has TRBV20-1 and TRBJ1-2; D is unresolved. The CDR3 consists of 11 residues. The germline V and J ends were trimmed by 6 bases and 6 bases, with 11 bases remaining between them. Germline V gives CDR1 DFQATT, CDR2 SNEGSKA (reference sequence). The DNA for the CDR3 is TGCAGTGCAAATAAGGGAAATGGCTACACCTTC. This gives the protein CSANKGNGYTF.

CDR3 bases: TGTGCCAGCAGGACCGGGACAGGTGAAAACATTCAGTACTTC. Amino acids: CASRTGTGENIQYF. The rearrangement joins TRBV6-1 to TRBJ2-4, with 8 bases matching TRBD1. CDR1 is MNHNS and CDR2 is SASEGT in the germline V gene. This CDR3 has 14 residues. V lost 6 bases to trimming and J lost 5 bases; unmatched junction nucleotides: 6.